One sample yielded the 27 T cell receptor beta chains listed below, sequenced in a study of T cells in women clearing cervical HPV infection. Assay: immunoSEQ multiplex PCR; the TCRdb copy retains only in-frame clones and omits some. In all, the sample yields about 30,000 clones. Source material: blood buffy coat. The receptors were gathered from a woman aged 18 to 75 with a cervical HPV16 infection that either progressed to CIN3+ or cleared (not recorded which).

Notes on this clone: The read finishes 3 residues shy of the CDR3 end, and the germline J gene is used to complete it. The chain recombines TRBV20-1 with TRBJ1-2; a weak D match, TRBD1 (5 bases). Trimming pared 6 bases from V and 4 bases from J, leaving 15 bases between. This CDR3 is built from 13 residues. CDR1 is DFQATT, CDR2 SNEGSKA, per germline (reference sequence). The covered CDR3 bases are TGCAGTGCAATCAACAGGTTAACCTATGGC. The encoded protein is CSAINRLTYG. The full CDR3 is CSAINRLTYGYTF.

A note on this clone: The read terminates 3 residues before the CDR3 end, so the remaining end is supplied by the germline J gene. The chain recombines TRBV30 with TRBJ1-5; 10 bases are shared with TRBD1. This CDR3 contains 14 residues. Germline assignment: CDR1 GTSNPN and CDR2 SVGIG (reference sequence). After removal of 3 bases from V and 9 bases from J, the junction contained 8 bases not matched to a gene. CDR3 bases read: TGTGCCTGGAGCGCCCGGGACAGGGGTGGGCCC. It specifies CAWSARDRGGP. The whole CDR3 protein is CAWSARDRGGPQHF.

This chain's CDR3 is CASSSSIRADTQYF. Partial CDR3 DNA: TGTGCCAGCAGCTCTTCGATTAGGGCAGATACG. V is TRBV7-2 and J is TRBJ2-3; D remains ambiguous. Read sequence stops 3 residues before the CDR3 end, and the germline J gene provides the missing end. V was trimmed by 4 bases and J by 4 bases, leaving 12 bases between them. The CDR3 totals 14 residues. Germline V lookup: CDR1 SGHTA, CDR2 FQGNSA.

CDR3 bases read: TGCGCCAGCAGCCCCGGGGTAGCGGGGGGAGAGGATACG. Translated: CASSPGVAGGEDT. The entire CDR3 is CASSPGVAGGEDTQYF. This sequence joins TRBV5-1 and TRBJ2-3, with 10 bases fitting TRBD2. The read ends 3 residues before the CDR3 terminus; that terminus is restored from the germline J gene. CDR3 length equals 16 residues. J was trimmed by 6 bases and V by 4 bases; bases with no gene match: 11. Germline V gene data show CDR1 as SGHRS and CDR2 as YFSETQ.

Remarks on this clone: The read ends 3 residues early relative to the CDR3; the germline J gene fills the gap. This chain joins TRBV20-1 and TRBJ2-1; a possible D gene is TRBD1 (6 bases). Deletions cut 3 bases from V and 1 base from J, with 10 bases between. This CDR3 has 14 residues. Germline values: CDR1 DFQATT, CDR2 SNEGSKA (reference sequence). CDR3 DNA, as far as it was read: TGCAGTGCTAGGGACGACAGGTCCTACAATGAG. Its translation is CSARDDRSYNE. The whole CDR3 protein reads CSARDDRSYNEQFF.

As concerns this clone: The read halts 3 residues ahead of the CDR3 end, with the missing end drawn from the germline J gene. J is TRBJ1-2 and V is TRBV19; 8 bases map to TRBD1. In germline, CDR1 is LNHDA, CDR2 SQIVND (reference sequence). The CDR3 has 14 amino acids. The CDR3 sequence: CASSIQGAPIGYTF. Incomplete CDR3 DNA: TGTGCCAGTAGTATTCAGGGGGCGCCGATCGGC.

Of note for this clone: The read ends 3 residues shy of where the CDR3 ends; the end is completed using the germline J gene. V gene TRBV7-9 combines with J gene TRBJ2-7; the match to TRBD2 covers 7 bases. Trimming removed 4 bases from V and 0 bases from J; junction bases left unmatched: 3. There are 14 residues in the CDR3. Germline values: CDR1 SEHNR, CDR2 FQNEAQ (reference sequence). This CDR3 is CASSWGGSSYEQYF. The CDR3 DNA, read in part, is TGTGCCAGCAGCTGGGGGGGGAGCTCCTACGAG.

Comment on this clone: The CDR3 end lies 3 residues beyond the end of the read and is filled in from the germline J gene. The V call is TRBV7-9, the J call TRBJ1-6, with D perhaps matching TRBD1 (6 bases). Germline V gives CDR1 SEHNR, CDR2 FQNEAQ (reference sequence). The CDR3 covers 13 residues. Trimming shortened V by 5 bases and J by 8 bases, and 10 bases separated the two germline ends. This CDR3 is CASSVQGHSPLHF. CDR3 bases read: TGTGCCAGCAGCGTCCAGGGGCATTCACCC.

As concerns this clone: The CDR3 goes on 3 residues after the read ends, and that part is filled in from the germline J gene. V usage is TRBV2 and J usage is TRBJ2-5; 14 bases match TRBD2. The ends lost 8 bases at V and 5 bases at J; junction bases unmatched: 4. The germline V gene encodes CDR1 SNHLY and CDR2 FYNNEI. The CDR3 extends over 14 amino acids. The part of the CDR3 DNA that was read is TGTGCCAGCGGGACTAGCGGGAGTTATGAGACC. Its protein is CASGTSGSYET. The whole CDR3 is CASGTSGSYETQYF.

Of note for this clone: The read halts 3 residues ahead of the CDR3 end, with the missing end drawn from the germline J gene. The chain is built from TRBV5-6 and TRBJ2-2; D is perhaps TRBD1 (5 bases). CDR1 and CDR2 (germline): SGHDT, YYEEEE. The CDR3 length is 13 residues. CDR3 sequence: CASSQQGTEKLFF. The DNA read from the CDR3 is TGTGCCAGCAGCCAGCAGGGTACGGAAAAG.

With respect to this clone: The read falls 3 residues short of the CDR3 end, and the missing part is taken from the germline J gene. The chain links TRBV12-3 or TRBV12-4 to TRBJ2-1; 7 nucleotides agree with TRBD1. The CDR3 covers 17 residues. V lost 4 bases and J lost 8; bases outside the gene matches: 17. The CDR3 bases that were read are TGTGCCAGCAGTTGCCCCTCAGACAGGGTTGGGTGCGATGAG. Amino acid sequence: CASSCPSDRVGCDE. The full CDR3 sequence reads CASSCPSDRVGCDEQFF.

For this clone: With the read ending 3 residues before the CDR3 end, the germline J gene is used to fill in that end. The chain joins TRBV10-3 to TRBJ2-7; TRBD2 is a possible D gene (6 bases). The germline gives CDR1 ENHRY, CDR2 SYGVKD. Between the trimmed V and J ends, which lost 4 bases and 0 bases, there was a span of 13 bases. CDR3 size: 15 residues. CDR3 in amino acids: CAISGGTLSSYEQYF. CDR3 DNA (partial): TGTGCCATCAGTGGGGGGACTTTAAGCTCCTACGAG.

As to this clone: The read halts 3 residues ahead of the CDR3 end, with the missing end drawn from the germline J gene. The chain combines TRBV2 with TRBJ1-5; D possibly corresponds to TRBD1 (5 bases). V lost 2 bases to trimming and J lost 5 bases, with 10 bases between them. This CDR3 comprises 14 residues. In germline, CDR1 is SNHLY, CDR2 FYNNEI. CDR3 bases read: TGTGCCAGCAGTGAAAGACAGCTGGATCAGCCC. Protein sequence: CASSERQLDQP. The entire CDR3 is CASSERQLDQPQHF.

Worth noting for this clone: From the germline J gene comes the end of the CDR3, since the read stops 3 residues before it. The chain combines TRBV10-3 with TRBJ1-6, with D possibly being TRBD1 (5 bases). The CDR3 consists of 15 residues. V gave up 7 bases and J gave up 7 bases, with 17 bases separating them. Germline CDR1 is ENHRY and CDR2 is SYGVKD. The CDR3 bases that were read are TGTGCCATCACAGCGGGGGGGATGGGAAATTCACCC. Amino acid sequence: CAITAGGMGNSP. The CDR3, in full, reads CAITAGGMGNSPLHF.

A word on this clone: The read halts 3 residues ahead of the CDR3 end, with the missing end drawn from the germline J gene. The rearrangement uses TRBV20-1 and TRBJ2-1; TRBD2 matches at 10 bases. The CDR3 totals 19 residues. Looked up from germline, CDR1 is DFQATT and CDR2 is SNEGSKA (reference sequence). The junction had 15 bases not matched to a gene; V was cut back by 4 bases and J by 0 bases. The sequenced CDR3 bases are TGCAGTGCTACTTCCTACGCTAGCGGGGGACCCAGCTCCTACAATGAG. Protein sequence: CSATSYASGGPSSYNE. The entire CDR3 sequence reads CSATSYASGGPSSYNEQFF.

A remark on this clone: Read sequence stops 3 residues before the CDR3 end, and the germline J gene provides the missing end. This chain connects TRBV5-1 to TRBJ2-7; TRBD2 matches 7 bases. V was pared by 2 bases and J by 3 bases, with 2 bases of the junction left unmatched. The CDR3 extends over 13 amino acids. CDR1 and CDR2 from the germline V gene are SGHRS and YFSETQ. CDR3 DNA (partial): TGCGCCAGCAGCTTCCCTAGCGGCTACGAG. It codes for CASSFPSGYE. In full, the CDR3 is CASSFPSGYEQYF.

In regard to this clone: The observed sequence ends 3 residues before the CDR3 terminus, with the missing tail filled in from the germline J gene. The chain combines TRBV20-1 with TRBJ2-5; 9 bases are a match to TRBD2. The V segment lost 6 bases and the J segment 2 bases; nucleotides outside the gene matches: 7. The CDR3 extends over 14 amino acids. CDR1 and CDR2 from the germline V gene are DFQATT and SNEGSKA (reference sequence). The CDR3 sequence: CSAISGRGQETQYF. Incomplete CDR3 DNA: TGCAGTGCAATTAGCGGGAGAGGGCAAGAGACC.

Regarding this clone: The read terminates 3 residues before the CDR3 end, so the remaining end is supplied by the germline J gene. The rearrangement links TRBV30 to TRBJ2-3, with D hard to call. Germline V gene lookup returns CDR1 GTSNPN and CDR2 SVGIG (reference sequence). V lost 2 bases to trimming and J lost 5 bases, with 8 bases between them. CDR3 size: 12 residues. CDR3 bases read: TGTGCCTGGAGTCCATCACAAGATACG. Its protein product is CAWSPSQDT. The complete CDR3 reads CAWSPSQDTQYF.

About this clone: The read falls 3 residues short of the CDR3 end, and the missing part is taken from the germline J gene. The chain uses TRBV5-1 and TRBJ2-5; 11 nucleotides agree with TRBD2. The CDR3 has 14 amino acids. Germline loops: CDR1 SGHRS, CDR2 YFSETQ. This CDR3 reads CASSQLAGDDTQYF. The sequenced CDR3 bases are TGCGCCAGCAGCCAACTAGCGGGGGACGATACC.

Concerning this clone itself: The read ends 3 residues early relative to the CDR3; the germline J gene fills the gap. The chain couples TRBV7-3 to TRBJ2-6, with no clear D. Trimming pared 0 bases from V and 0 bases from J, leaving 3 bases between. The germline V gene encodes CDR1 SGHTA and CDR2 FQGTGA. The CDR3 runs to 15 residues. CDR3 amino acids: CASSLTLSGANVLTF. Incomplete CDR3 DNA: TGTGCCAGCAGCTTAACTCTCTCTGGGGCCAACGTC.

On this clone: The read terminates 3 residues ahead of where the CDR3 ends, so the germline J gene completes it. The chain links TRBV2 to TRBJ1-5; unclear D gene. CDR3 size: 13 residues. V lost 6 bases, J lost 0 bases, and 6 bases lay in between. Looked up from germline, CDR1 is SNHLY and CDR2 is FYNNEI. The CDR3 bases that were read are TGTGCCAGCAGATTAGCTAGCAATCAGCCC. Translating it yields CASRLASNQP. The entire CDR3 protein is CASRLASNQPQHF.

Details on this clone: The read stops 3 residues short of the end of the CDR3; the missing end is completed from the germline J gene. V gene TRBV13 combines with J gene TRBJ2-1, with D perhaps TRBD2 (8 bases). The CDR3 covers 16 residues. Germline values: CDR1 PRHDT, CDR2 FYEKMQ (reference sequence). Trimming pared 5 bases from V and 7 bases from J, leaving 21 bases between. The CDR3 DNA, read in part, is TGTGCCAGCAGCCCGCGGGGGGCAGGGGGGAGGAATGAG. Encoded protein: CASSPRGAGGRNE. The whole CDR3 protein is CASSPRGAGGRNEQFF. The complete variable domain, with remaining parts taken from reference TRBV13 and TRBJ2-1, reads AAGVIQSPRHLIKEKRETATLKCYPIPRHDTVYWYQQGPGQDPQFLISFYEKMQSDKGSIPDRFSAQQFSDYHSELNMSSLELGDSALYFCASSPRGAGGRNEQFFGPGTRLTVL.

About this clone: The read stops 3 residues short of the end of the CDR3; the missing end is completed from the germline J gene. This chain connects TRBV23-1 to TRBJ1-2; 8 bases map to TRBD1. TRBV23-1 qualifies as an ORF whose function is uncertain. The CDR3 has 17 amino acids. The CDR3 DNA, read in part, is TGCGCCAGCAGCCTATTTTTTATTGGACAGGGAATCTACGAC. This translates into CASSLFFIGQGIYD. The full CDR3 is CASSLFFIGQGIYDYTF.

As for this clone: The sequence runs out 3 residues before the end of the CDR3; the remainder is reconstructed from the germline J gene. This chain connects TRBV7-2 to TRBJ2-7; D call uncertain. Trimming removed 1 base at V and 0 bases at J, with 10 bases between. This CDR3 region has 15 residues. CDR1 is SGHTA, CDR2 FQGNSA, per germline. The CDR3 loop reads CASSLVGGISYEQYF. The sequenced CDR3 bases are TGTGCCAGCAGCTTAGTCGGCGGAATCTCCTACGAG.

A word on this clone: From the germline J gene comes the end of the CDR3, since the read stops 3 residues before it. The chain employs TRBV6-1 and TRBJ2-7, with 8 bases identical to TRBD1. V was clipped by 2 bases and J by 4 bases; unmatched bases: 7. The CDR3 loop spans 15 amino acids. The germline V gene encodes CDR1 MNHNS and CDR2 SASEGT. The CDR3 sequence is CASSESVRGRYEQYF. The CDR3 bases that were read are TGTGCCAGCAGTGAATCCGTCAGGGGGCGGTACGAG.

The part of the CDR3 DNA that was read is TGTGCCAGTACCGGGGAACGGGAG. As protein: CASTGERE. The full CDR3 is CASTGERELFF. The chain couples TRBV19 to TRBJ2-2; D might be TRBD2 (5 bases). The CDR3 goes on 3 residues after the read ends, and that part is filled in from the germline J gene. V dropped 7 bases and J dropped 9 bases, with 9 bases sitting between them. The CDR3 extends over 11 amino acids. Looked up from germline, CDR1 is LNHDA and CDR2 is SQIVND (reference sequence).

With regard to this clone: The read ends 3 residues early relative to the CDR3; the germline J gene fills the gap. The chain has TRBV2 and TRBJ1-1; D unclear. V lost 7 bases to trimming and J lost 4 bases, with 16 bases between them. CDR1 is SNHLY and CDR2 is FYNNEI in the germline V gene. This CDR3 spans 14 amino acids. The CDR3 sequence: CASTPKVEITEAFF. The sequenced part of the CDR3 DNA is TGTGCCAGCACTCCAAAGGTCGAGATCACTGAA.